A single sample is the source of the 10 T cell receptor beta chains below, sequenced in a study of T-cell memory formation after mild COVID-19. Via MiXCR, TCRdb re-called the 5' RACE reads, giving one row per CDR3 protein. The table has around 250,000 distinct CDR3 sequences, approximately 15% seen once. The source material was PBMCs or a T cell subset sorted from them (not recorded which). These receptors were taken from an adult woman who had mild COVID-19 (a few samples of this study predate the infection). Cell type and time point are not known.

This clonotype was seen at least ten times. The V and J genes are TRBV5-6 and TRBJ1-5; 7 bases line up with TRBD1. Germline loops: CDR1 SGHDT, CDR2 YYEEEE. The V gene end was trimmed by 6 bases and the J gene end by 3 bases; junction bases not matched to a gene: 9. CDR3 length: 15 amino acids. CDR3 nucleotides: TGTGCCAGCACCCAGGGACAGCTATCCAATCAGCCCCAGCATTTT. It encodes CASTQGQLSNQPQHF.

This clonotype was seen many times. CDR3 sequence reads: CATSRDHYGGYTF. The CDR3 region has the DNA TGTGCCACCAGCAGAGATCATTACGGTGGCTACACCTTC. The chain uses TRBV15 and TRBJ1-2, with D hard to call. The CDR3 extends over 13 amino acids. CDR1 LNHNV and CDR2 YYDKDF come from the germline V gene (reference sequence). Trimming took 0 bases from V and 7 from J, leaving 9 bases between them.

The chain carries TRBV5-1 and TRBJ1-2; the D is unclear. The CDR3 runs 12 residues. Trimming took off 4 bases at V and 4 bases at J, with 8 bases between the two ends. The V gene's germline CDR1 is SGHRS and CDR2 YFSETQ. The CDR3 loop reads CASSAGTYGYTF. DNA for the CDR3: TGCGCCAGCAGCGCGGGAACCTATGGCTACACCTTC.

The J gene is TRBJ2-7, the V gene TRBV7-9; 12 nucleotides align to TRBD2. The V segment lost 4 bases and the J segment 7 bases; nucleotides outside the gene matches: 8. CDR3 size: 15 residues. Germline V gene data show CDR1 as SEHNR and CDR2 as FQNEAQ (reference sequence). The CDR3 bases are TGTGCCAGCAGCTCGACTAGCGGGGGTCCTAGAGAGCAGTACTTC. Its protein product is CASSSTSGGPREQYF. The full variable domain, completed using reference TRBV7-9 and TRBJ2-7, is DTGVSQNPRHKITKRGQNVTFRCDPISEHNRLYWYRQTLGQGPEFLTYFQNEAQLEKSRLLSDRFSAERPKGSFSTLEIQRTEQGDSAMYLCASSSTSGGPREQYFGPGTRLTVT.

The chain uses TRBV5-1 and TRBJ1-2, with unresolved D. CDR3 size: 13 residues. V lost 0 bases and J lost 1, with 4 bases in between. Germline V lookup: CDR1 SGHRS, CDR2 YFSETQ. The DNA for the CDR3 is TGCGCCAGCAGCTTGGACGTTAACTATGGCTACACCTTC. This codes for CASSLDVNYGYTF.

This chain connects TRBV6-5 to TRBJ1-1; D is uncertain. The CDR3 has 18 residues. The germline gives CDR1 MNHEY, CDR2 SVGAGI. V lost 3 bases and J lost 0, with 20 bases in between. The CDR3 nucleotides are TGTGCCAGCAGTTATTCGGGCGGGTTGCTCGCCTTGAACACTGAAGCTTTCTTT. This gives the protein CASSYSGGLLALNTEAFF.

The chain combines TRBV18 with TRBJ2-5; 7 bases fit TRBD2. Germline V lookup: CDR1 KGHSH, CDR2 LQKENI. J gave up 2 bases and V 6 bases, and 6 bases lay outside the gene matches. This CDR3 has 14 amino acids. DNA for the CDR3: TGTGCCAGCTCCCCAGCGGGGTTACAAGAGACCCAGTACTTC. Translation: CASSPAGLQETQYF. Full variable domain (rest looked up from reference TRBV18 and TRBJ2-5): NAGVMQNPRHLVRRRGQEARLRCSPMKGHSHVYWYRQLPEEGLKFMVYLQKENIIDESGMPKERFSAEFPKEGPSILRIQQVVRGDSAAYFCASSPAGLQETQYFGPGTRLLVL.

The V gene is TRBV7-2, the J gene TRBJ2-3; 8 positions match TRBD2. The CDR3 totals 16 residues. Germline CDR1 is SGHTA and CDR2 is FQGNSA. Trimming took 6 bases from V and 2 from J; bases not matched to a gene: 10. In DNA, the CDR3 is TGTGCCAGCAGAGCTCGGGCGGGAGGCGTCACAGATACGCAGTATTTT. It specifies CASRARAGGVTDTQYF.

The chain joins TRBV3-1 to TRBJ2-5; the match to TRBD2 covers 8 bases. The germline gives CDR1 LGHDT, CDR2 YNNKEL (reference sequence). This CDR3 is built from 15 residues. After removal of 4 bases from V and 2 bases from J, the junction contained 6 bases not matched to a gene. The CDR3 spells CASSRNTGGQETQYF. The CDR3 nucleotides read TGTGCCAGCAGCCGAAACACGGGGGGGCAAGAGACCCAGTACTTC.

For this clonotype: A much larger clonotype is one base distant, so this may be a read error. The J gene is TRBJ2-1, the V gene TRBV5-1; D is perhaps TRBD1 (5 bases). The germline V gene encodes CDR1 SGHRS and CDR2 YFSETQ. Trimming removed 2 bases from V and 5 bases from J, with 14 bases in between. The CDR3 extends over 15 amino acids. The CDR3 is CASSFIGATNNEQFF. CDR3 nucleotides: TGCGCCAGCAGCTTTATAGGGGCCACCAACAATGAGCAGTTCTTC.